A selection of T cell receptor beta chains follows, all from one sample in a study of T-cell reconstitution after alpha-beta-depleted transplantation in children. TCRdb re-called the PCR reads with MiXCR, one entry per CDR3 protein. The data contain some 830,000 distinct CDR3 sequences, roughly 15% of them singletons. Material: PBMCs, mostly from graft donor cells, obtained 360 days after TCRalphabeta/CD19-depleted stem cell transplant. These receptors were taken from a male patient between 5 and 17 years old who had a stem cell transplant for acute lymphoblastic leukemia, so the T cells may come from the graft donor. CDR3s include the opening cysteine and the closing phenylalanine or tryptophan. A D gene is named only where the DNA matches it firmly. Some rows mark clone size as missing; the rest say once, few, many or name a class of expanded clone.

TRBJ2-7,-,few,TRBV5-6,CASSFLASLIYEQYF,TGTGCCAGCAGCTTTTTAGCGAGCCTGATTTACGAGCAGTACTTC
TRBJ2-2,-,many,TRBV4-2,CASSQVQTNTGELFF,TGTGCCAGCAGCCAAGTACAGACGAACACCGGGGAGCTGTTTTTT
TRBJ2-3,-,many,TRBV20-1,CSARDPGRTDTQYF,TGCAGTGCTAGAGATCCAGGCCGCACAGATACGCAGTATTTT
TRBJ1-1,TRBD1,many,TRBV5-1,CASSLVSRGQNTEAFF,TGCGCCAGCAGCTTGGTAAGCAGGGGGCAGAACACTGAAGCTTTCTTT
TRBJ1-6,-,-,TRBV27,CASSFVQPTYNSPLHF,TGTGCCAGCAGTTTTGTACAACCTACCTATAATTCACCCCTCCACTTT
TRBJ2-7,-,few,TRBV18,CASSPVLQGTNEQYF,TGTGCCAGCTCACCCGTTCTACAGGGCACCAACGAGCAGTACTTC
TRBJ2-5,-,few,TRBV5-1,CASSLASGHQETQYF,TGCGCCAGCAGCTTGGCATCGGGGCACCAAGAGACCCAGTACTTC
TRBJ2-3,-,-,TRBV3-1,CASSQDRGWSTDTQYF,TGTGCCAGCAGCCAAGATAGGGGCTGGAGCACAGATACGCAGTATTTT
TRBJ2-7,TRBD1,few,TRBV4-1,CASSQATGMTSTEQYF,TGCGCCAGCAGCCAAGCGACAGGGATGACCTCGACCGAGCAGTACTTC
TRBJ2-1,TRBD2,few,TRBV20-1,CSAKIPGLTYNEQFF,TGCAGTGCCAAGATTCCGGGACTAACCTACAATGAGCAGTTCTTC
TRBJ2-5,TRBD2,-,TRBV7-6,CASRGGLAGVGTQETQYF,TGTGCCAGCAGGGGGGGACTAGCGGGAGTTGGGACTCAAGAGACCCAGTACTTC
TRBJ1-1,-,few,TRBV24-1,CATSDLWGDTEAFF,TGTGCCACCAGTGATTTATGGGGGGACACTGAAGCTTTCTTT
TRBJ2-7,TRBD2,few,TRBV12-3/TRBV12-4,CASISSGRWGEQYF,TGTGCCAGCATCTCTAGCGGGAGATGGGGAGAGCAGTACTTC
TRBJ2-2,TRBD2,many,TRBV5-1,CASSHAWTSGRNTGELFF,TGCGCCAGCAGCCACGCGTGGACTAGCGGGAGGAACACCGGGGAGCTGTTTTTT
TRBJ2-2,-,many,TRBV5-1,CASSWHYTGGTGELFF,TGCGCCAGCAGCTGGCACTACACAGGTGGCACCGGGGAGCTGTTTTTT
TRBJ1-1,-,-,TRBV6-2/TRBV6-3,CASSYPTGLIRGGVHTEAFF,TGTGCCAGCAGTTACCCAACCGGGCTTATTAGGGGTGGGGTGCACACTGAAGCTTTCTTT
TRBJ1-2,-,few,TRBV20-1,CSAQEYYGYTF,TGCAGTGCCCAGGAATATTATGGCTACACCTTC
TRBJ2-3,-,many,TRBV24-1,CATSEALLDTQYF,TGTGCCACCAGTGAGGCCTTATTAGATACGCAGTATTTT
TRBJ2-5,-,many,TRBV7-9,CASSFSGLQETQYF,TGTGCCAGCAGCTTTTCAGGGTTGCAGGAGACCCAGTACTTC
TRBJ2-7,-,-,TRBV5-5,CASSLGGSRFYEQYF,TGTGCCAGCAGCTTGGGGGGGTCCAGGTTCTACGAGCAGTACTTC
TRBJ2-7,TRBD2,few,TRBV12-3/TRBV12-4,CASSFGGWAGVQSEQYF,TGTGCCAGCAGTTTTGGAGGGTGGGCGGGAGTCCAAAGCGAGCAGTACTTC
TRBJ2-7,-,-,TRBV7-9,CASSLVQPPYEQYF,TGTGCCAGCAGCTTAGTTCAGCCTCCCTACGAGCAGTACTTC
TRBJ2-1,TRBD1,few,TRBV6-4,CASSAEQGGHNEQFF,TGTGCCAGCAGTGCAGAACAGGGGGGTCACAATGAGCAGTTCTTC
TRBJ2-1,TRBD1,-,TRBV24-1,CATSDPIGGAYNEQFF,TGTGCCACCAGTGACCCCATAGGGGGCGCGTACAATGAGCAGTTCTTC
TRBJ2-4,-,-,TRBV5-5,CASSFQETKNIQYF,TGTGCCAGCAGCTTCCAAGAAACCAAAAACATTCAGTACTTC
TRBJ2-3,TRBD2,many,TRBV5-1,CASSPGLAGRDTQYF,TGCGCCAGCAGCCCGGGACTAGCGGGCAGGGATACGCAGTATTTT
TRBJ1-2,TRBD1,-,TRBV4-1,CASSTGTGPAYYGYTF,TGCGCCAGCAGCACCGGGACAGGCCCTGCCTACTATGGCTACACCTTC
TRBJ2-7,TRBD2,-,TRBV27,CASSSPGGGAGSYEQYF,TGTGCCAGCAGTTCCCCCGGGGGGGGCGCTGGATCCTACGAGCAGTACTTC
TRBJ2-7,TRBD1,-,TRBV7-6,CASSSLTGRHEQYF,TGTGCCAGCAGCTCCCTGACAGGGCGACACGAGCAGTACTTC
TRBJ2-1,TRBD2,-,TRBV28,CASSFPAGGGNEQFF,TGTGCCAGCAGTTTCCCGGCTGGGGGGGGAAATGAGCAGTTCTTC
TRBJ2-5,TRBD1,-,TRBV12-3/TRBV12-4,CATRTGNQETQYF,TGTGCCACCAGGACAGGCAACCAAGAGACCCAGTACTTC
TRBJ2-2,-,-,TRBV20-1,CSAREPSRGPGELFF,TGCAGTGCTAGAGAACCCTCACGCGGGCCCGGGGAGCTGTTTTTT
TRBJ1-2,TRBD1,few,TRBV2,CASSVAGGLYGYTF,TGTGCCAGCAGTGTTGCAGGGGGCCTCTATGGCTACACCTTC
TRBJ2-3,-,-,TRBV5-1,CASSPYLRDTQYF,TGCGCCAGCAGCCCGTACCTGAGAGATACGCAGTATTTT
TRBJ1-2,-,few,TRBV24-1,CATSEPTGLTWGYTF,TGTGCCACCAGTGAGCCCACGGGCCTGACCTGGGGCTACACCTTC
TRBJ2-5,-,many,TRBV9,CASSVGDSGYETQYF,TGTGCCAGCAGCGTAGGAGACAGTGGATACGAGACCCAGTACTTC
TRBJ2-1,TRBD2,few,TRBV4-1,CASSRGLAGEEQFF,TGCGCCAGCAGCCGGGGACTAGCGGGAGAAGAGCAGTTCTTC
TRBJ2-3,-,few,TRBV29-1,CSVEPPGASTDTQYF,TGCAGCGTTGAACCCCCCGGGGCTTCCACAGATACGCAGTATTTT
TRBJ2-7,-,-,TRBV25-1,CASRDPFSEQYF,TGTGCCAGCAGGGACCCGTTTAGCGAGCAGTACTTC
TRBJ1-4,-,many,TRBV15,CATSRDSRTGEKLFF,TGTGCCACCAGCAGAGATAGTAGAACGGGCGAAAAACTGTTTTTT
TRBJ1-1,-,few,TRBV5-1,CASSSLKDNTEAFF,TGCGCCAGCAGCTCCCTTAAGGACAACACTGAAGCTTTCTTT
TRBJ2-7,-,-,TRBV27,CASSLYYGRLSYEQYF,TGTGCCAGCAGTTTATATTACGGACGCCTTTCCTACGAGCAGTACTTC
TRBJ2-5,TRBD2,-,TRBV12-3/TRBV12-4,CASASSGRLETQYF,TGTGCCAGCGCCTCTAGCGGGAGGTTAGAGACCCAGTACTTC
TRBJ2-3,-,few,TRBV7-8,CASSWGVNLGGDTQYF,TGTGCCAGCAGCTGGGGGGTCAACCTGGGGGGAGATACGCAGTATTTT
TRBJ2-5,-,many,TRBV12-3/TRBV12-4,CASRPTSQETQYF,TGTGCCAGCAGACCGACTAGCCAAGAGACCCAGTACTTC
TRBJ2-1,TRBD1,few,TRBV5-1,CASSEPGQGYNEQFF,TGCGCCAGCAGCGAGCCGGGACAGGGCTACAATGAGCAGTTCTTC
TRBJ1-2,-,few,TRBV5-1,CASSLGNGYTF,TGCGCCAGCAGCTTGGGAAATGGCTACACCTTC
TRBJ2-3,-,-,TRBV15,CATSRDGQGPTDTQYF,TGTGCCACCAGCAGAGATGGGCAGGGGCCCACAGATACGCAGTATTTT
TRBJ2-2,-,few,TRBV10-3,CAISEKRVNTGELFF,TGTGCCATCAGTGAGAAGCGGGTGAACACCGGGGAGCTGTTTTTT
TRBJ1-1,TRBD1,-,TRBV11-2,CASSLAQGYTEAFF,TGTGCCAGCAGCTTAGCACAGGGGTACACTGAAGCTTTCTTT
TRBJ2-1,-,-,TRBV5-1,CASSWFSTELSYNEQFF,TGCGCCAGCAGCTGGTTTTCGACGGAACTTTCCTACAATGAGCAGTTCTTC
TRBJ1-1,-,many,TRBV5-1,CASSFQGADTEAFF,TGCGCCAGCAGCTTTCAGGGAGCGGACACTGAAGCTTTCTTT
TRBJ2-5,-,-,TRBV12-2,CASRLRSGSQETQYF,TGTGCAAGTCGCTTAAGGTCCGGGAGCCAAGAGACCCAGTACTTC
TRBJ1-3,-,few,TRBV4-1,CASSQEGAGSYSGNTIYF,TGCGCCAGCAGCCAAGAAGGGGCAGGCTCCTACTCTGGAAACACCATATATTTT
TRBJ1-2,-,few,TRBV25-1,CASSDLGGDNYGYTF,TGTGCCAGCAGTGATTTAGGAGGAGATAACTATGGCTACACCTTC